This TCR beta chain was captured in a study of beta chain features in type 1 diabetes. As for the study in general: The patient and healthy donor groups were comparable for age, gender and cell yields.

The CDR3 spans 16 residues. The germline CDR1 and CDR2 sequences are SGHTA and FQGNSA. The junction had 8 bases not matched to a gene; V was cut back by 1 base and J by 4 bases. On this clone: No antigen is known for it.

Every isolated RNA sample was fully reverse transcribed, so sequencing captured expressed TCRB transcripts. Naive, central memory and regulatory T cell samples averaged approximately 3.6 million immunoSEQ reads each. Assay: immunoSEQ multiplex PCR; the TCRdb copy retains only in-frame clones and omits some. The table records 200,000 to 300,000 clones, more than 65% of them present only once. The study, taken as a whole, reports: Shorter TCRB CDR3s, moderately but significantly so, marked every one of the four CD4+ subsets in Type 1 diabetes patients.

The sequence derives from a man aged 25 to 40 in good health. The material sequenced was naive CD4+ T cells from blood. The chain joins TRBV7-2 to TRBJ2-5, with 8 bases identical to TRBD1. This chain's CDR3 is CASSLVRGRALETQYF. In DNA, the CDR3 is TGTGCCAGCAGCTTAGTCAGGGGGCGAGCCCTAGAGACCCAGTACTTC.